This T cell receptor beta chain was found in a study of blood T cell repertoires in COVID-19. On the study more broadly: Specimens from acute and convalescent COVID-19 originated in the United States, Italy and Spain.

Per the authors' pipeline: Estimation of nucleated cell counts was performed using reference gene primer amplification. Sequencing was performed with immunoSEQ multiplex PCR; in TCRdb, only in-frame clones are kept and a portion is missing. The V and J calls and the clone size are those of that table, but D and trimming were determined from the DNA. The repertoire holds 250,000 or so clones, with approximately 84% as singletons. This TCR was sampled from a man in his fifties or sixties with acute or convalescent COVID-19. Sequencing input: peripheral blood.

The CDR3 spells CASSPFWQGGYEQYF. Here the CDR3 DNA reads TGTGCCAGCAGCCCCTTTTGGCAGGGTGGCTACGAGCAGTACTTC. The chain is built from TRBV21-1 and TRBJ2-7; the D segment call TRBD1 is taken from the table without a DNA check. TRBV21-1 is shown as a pseudogene. The CDR3 runs 15 residues.